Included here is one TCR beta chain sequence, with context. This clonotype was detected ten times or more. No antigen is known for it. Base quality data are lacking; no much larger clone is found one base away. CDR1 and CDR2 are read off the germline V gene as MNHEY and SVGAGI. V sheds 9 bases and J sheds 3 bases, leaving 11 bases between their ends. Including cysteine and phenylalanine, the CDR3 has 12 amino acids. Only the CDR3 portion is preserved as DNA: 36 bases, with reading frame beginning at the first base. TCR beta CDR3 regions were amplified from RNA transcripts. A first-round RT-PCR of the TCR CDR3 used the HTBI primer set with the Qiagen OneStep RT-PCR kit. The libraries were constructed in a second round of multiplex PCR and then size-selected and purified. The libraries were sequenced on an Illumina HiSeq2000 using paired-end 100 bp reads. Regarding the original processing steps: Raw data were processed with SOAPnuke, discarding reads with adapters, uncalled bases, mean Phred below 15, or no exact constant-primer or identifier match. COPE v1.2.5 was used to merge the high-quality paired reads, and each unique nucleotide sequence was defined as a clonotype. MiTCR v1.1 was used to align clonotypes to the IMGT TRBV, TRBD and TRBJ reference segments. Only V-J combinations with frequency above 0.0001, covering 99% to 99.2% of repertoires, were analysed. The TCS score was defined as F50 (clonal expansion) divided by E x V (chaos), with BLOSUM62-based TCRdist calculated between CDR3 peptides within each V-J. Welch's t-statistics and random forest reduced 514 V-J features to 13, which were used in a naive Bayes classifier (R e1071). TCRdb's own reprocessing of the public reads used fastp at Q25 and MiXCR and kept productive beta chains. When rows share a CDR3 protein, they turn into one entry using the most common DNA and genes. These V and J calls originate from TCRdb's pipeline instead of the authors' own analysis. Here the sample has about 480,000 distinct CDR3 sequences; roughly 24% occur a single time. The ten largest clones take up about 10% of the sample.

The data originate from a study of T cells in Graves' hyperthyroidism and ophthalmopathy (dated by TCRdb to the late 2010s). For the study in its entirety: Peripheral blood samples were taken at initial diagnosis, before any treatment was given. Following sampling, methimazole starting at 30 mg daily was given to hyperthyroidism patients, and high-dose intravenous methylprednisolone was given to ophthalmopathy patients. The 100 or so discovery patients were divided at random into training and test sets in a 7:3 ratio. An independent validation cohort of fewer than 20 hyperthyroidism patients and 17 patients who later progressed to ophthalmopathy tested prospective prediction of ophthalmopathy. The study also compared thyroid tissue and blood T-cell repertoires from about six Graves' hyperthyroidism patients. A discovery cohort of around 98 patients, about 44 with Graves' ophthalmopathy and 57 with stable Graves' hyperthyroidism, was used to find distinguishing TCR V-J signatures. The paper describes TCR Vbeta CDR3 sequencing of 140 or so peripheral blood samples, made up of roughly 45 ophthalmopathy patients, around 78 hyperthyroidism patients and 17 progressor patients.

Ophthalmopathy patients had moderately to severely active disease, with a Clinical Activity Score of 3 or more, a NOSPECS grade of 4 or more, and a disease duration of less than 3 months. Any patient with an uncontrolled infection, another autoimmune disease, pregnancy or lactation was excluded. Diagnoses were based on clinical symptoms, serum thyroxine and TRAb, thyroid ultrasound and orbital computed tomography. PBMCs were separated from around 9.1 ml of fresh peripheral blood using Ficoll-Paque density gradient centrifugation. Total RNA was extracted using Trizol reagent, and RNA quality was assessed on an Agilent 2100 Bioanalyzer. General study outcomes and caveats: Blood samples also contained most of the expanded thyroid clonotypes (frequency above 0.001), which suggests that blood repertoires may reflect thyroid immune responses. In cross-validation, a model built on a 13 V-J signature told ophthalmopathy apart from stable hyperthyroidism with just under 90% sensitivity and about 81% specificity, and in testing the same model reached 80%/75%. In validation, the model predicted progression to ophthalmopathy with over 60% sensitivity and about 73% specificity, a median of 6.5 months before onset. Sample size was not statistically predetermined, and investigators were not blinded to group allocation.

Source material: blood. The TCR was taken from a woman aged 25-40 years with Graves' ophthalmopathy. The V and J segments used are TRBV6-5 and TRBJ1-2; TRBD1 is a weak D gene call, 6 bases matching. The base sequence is TGTGCCAGTGGACAGCCTGACTATGGCTACACCTTC. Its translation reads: CASGQPDYGYTF.